This TCR beta chain comes out of a study of cytomegalovirus exposure and HLA in healthy donors. Study-wide findings and caveats: An Asian-associated ancestry cluster reportedly showed fewer N-insertions than the roughly 670-donor mean in a later analysis. The records held CMV serostatus as the only immune exposure information. HLA-A and HLA-B allele assignments for most subjects were reportedly predicted accurately using TCR beta sequences.

This clone came up a few times. Antigen specificity is unknown. PCR was performed using 60 Vbeta and 13 Jbeta primers. Method: immunoSEQ multiplex PCR; TCRdb's copy keeps in-frame clones and lacks some. The sample contains about 130,000 clones, approximately 72% of which appear only once. The material sequenced was PBMCs. This TCR was sampled from a human donor in good health.

Here the CDR3 reads CASSPSGGPVHGETQYF. As DNA, the CDR3 is TGTGCCAGCAGCCCTAGTGGGGGCCCTGTCCACGGAGAGACCCAGTACTTC. The chain recombines TRBV11-2 with TRBJ2-5; perhaps TRBD1 as D (6 bases). Between the trimmed V and J ends, which lost 5 bases and 4 bases, there was a span of 23 bases. The CDR3 totals 17 residues. Germline-derived CDR1 and CDR2 are SGHAT and FQNNGV.